This T cell receptor (beta chain) was documented in a study of identical twins. Whole-study findings and limits: When twins shared out-of-frame alpha sequences, those sequences had excess low generation probability. Zero-insertion analyses might be partly confounded by invariant T cells like MAIT and iNKT.

The donor group consisted entirely of healthy Caucasians. Germline CDR1 reads LGHNA; CDR2 reads YNFKEQ. This CDR3 is 14 amino acids long. The junction had 6 bases not matched to a gene; V was cut back by 0 bases and J by 8 bases. As for this clonotype: Antigen: not known.

TCRdb ran MiXCR on the 5' RACE reads and lists one entry per CDR3 protein. Counted here are roughly 1.6 million distinct CDR3 sequences, less than 40% occurring once; the ten biggest clones make up about 0.27%. The V call is TRBV4-2, the J call TRBJ1-2; 7 nucleotides align to TRBD1. The sequence derives from a newborn girl in good health. The sample was cord blood. CDR3 coding DNA: TGTGCCAGCAGCCAAGAAGACAGGGTGTTAGGCTACACCTTC. It encodes CASSQEDRVLGYTF.